This T cell receptor beta chain derives from a study of cytomegalovirus exposure and HLA in healthy donors (dated 2017 in TCRdb). The study in broad terms: According to a later analysis, the 120 or so validation repertoires were produced on the same platform as the 666 repertoires of the first cohort. The aim of the study was to test whether cataloging public T cell receptors could identify signatures of past pathogen exposure. Besides the first cohort of 666 subjects, a separate validation cohort made up of 120 different subjects was used. To predict cytomegalovirus infection status, the study combined high-throughput TCR immunosequencing, statistical association of individual TCRs with disease status, and machine learning. The paper's findings and limits, for the study overall: The authors suggested that the approach could potentially be generalized to other disease states and immunological phenotypes. The validation cohort had no HLA typing available for a later analysis, so co-occurrence within that cohort was assessed over all 130 or so repertoires. The classifier was reported to diagnose cytomegalovirus status with high specificity and sensitivity in both the original cohort and the validation cohort. While some public TCRs were present in many individuals, most TCR sequences turned up only very rarely across donors. A few of the identified cytomegalovirus-associated TCR beta chains were confirmed in vitro to be specific for cytomegalovirus antigens. Subsequent analysis determined that TCRs grouped into clusters in the first cohort also showed a tendency toward co-occurrence across the 120 validation repertoires, and 94% of cluster scores exceeded 0. A total of fewer than 200 TCR beta chains were listed by the study as associated with cytomegalovirus.

From V the trimming removes 6 bases and from J it removes 0 bases, while the gene matches leave 9 bases of the junction unaccounted for. The CDR3 measures 16 amino acids from cysteine to phenylalanine. Only CDR3 DNA remains: 48 bases, in frame from the first base. From the germline V gene (reference sequence), CDR1 is LNHDA and CDR2 is SQIVND. This clone was detected once. There is no known antigen for this receptor. Base qualities were left out, and no much larger clone turns up one base away. The donors belonged to the validation cohort of over a hundred subjects, which was separate from the roughly 700-subject first cohort. Libraries came from the immunoSEQ multiplex PCR assay. The authors' pipeline ran thus. To diagnose cytomegalovirus status from the catalog of TCR beta chain sequences, a statistical classification framework was built. The clones in this table, taken by TCRdb from immuneACCESS, are in-frame only. Not every clone is retained; where verified, under half of the shortfall comes from an unresolved V gene, and the cause of the rest is unknown. V, J and clone size reflect that table, while D and trimming were determined from the DNA. This sample holds about 130,000 clones; 89% were observed only once. The ten largest clones add up to around 9% of the sample.

Sequenced input: PBMCs. Here the chain combines TRBV19 and TRBJ2-3, with TRBD2 identical over 7 junction bases. This clonotype was sampled from a woman aged 18-30 years in good health and CMV-seropositive. CDR3 protein: CASSATGTKSTDTQYF. The nucleotides read TGTGCCAGTAGCGCAACCGGGACTAAGAGCACAGATACGCAGTATTTT. With all but the CDR3 taken from the reference TRBV19 and TRBJ2-3 genes, the full variable domain is: DGGITQSPKYLFRKEGQNVTLSCEQNLNHDAMYWYRQDPGQGLRLIYYSQIVNDFQKGDIAEGYSVSREKKESFPLTVTSAQKNPTAFYLCASSATGTKSTDTQYFGPGTRLTVL.